These 10 T cell receptor beta chains came from one sample sequenced in a study of vaccination and CD4 T cells after COVID-19. For these receptors, no antigen is known. The treatment was: approximately 9-day PBMC culture with coronavirus spike peptide pools or control peptides (ViraFEST assay). The Oncomine TCR Beta short-read assay was what sequenced the DNA obtained from cultured CD4+ T cells. Via MiXCR, TCRdb re-called the PCR reads, giving one row per CDR3 protein. The data hold fewer than 13,000 distinct CDR3 sequences, with about 50% observed a single time. The source material was CD4+ T cells from blood, cultured in vitro. The receptors here all came from a human donor who had recovered from COVID-19.

A single count supports this clonotype. V usage is TRBV15 and J usage is TRBJ2-7, with TRBD1 as a possible D gene (6 bases). This CDR3 spans 14 amino acids. Germline-derived CDR1 and CDR2 are LNHNV and YYDKDF (reference sequence). Trimming pared 1 base from V and 2 bases from J, leaving 9 bases between. The CDR3 DNA is TGTGCCACCAGCAGAGGACAGGTAACCTACGAGCAGTACTTC. It codes for CATSRGQVTYEQYF.

The chain is built from TRBV6-1 and TRBJ2-7; tentative D call: TRBD2 (8 bases). V was pared by 8 bases and J by 6 bases, with 20 bases between. Germline CDR1 and CDR2: MNHNS and SASEGT. There are 14 residues in the CDR3. CDR3 loop: CASRPEGAGGEQYF. The DNA for the CDR3 is TGTGCCAGCCGCCCAGAGGGGGCGGGGGGCGAGCAGTACTTC.

This CDR3 is CASSSEQGRTEAFF. The CDR3 coding sequence is TGCGCCAGCAGCTCAGAACAGGGGAGGACTGAAGCTTTCTTT. V gene TRBV5-1 combines with J gene TRBJ1-1; 7 bases map to TRBD1. The CDR3 loop spans 14 amino acids. With V trimmed by 3 bases and J by 5 bases, 7 bases remained unmatched. In germline, CDR1 is SGHRS, CDR2 YFSETQ.

J is TRBJ1-3 and V is TRBV5-5, with D maybe TRBD1 (5 bases). CDR3 length: 17 residues. CDR1 is SGHKS and CDR2 is YYEKEE in the germline V gene (reference sequence). The V gene lost 4 bases and the J gene lost 0 bases, with 17 bases spanning the gap. In DNA form, the CDR3 reads TGTGCCAGCAGCCGTACTCCGGGACCGACCTCTGGAAACACCATATATTTT. Residues: CASSRTPGPTSGNTIYF.

This clonotype is medium-sized (0.01 to 0.1%) within its sample. V and J are TRBV28 and TRBJ1-2; possible D gene TRBD1, 5 bases. This CDR3 is built from 15 residues. Germline V gene sequence: CDR1 MDHEN, CDR2 SYDVKM. V lost 5 bases and J lost 4, with 17 bases in between. The CDR3 sequence: CASSRPGRGIYGYTF. The DNA of the CDR3 is TGTGCCAGCAGTCGTCCGGGACGAGGGATCTATGGCTACACCTTC.

The chain is built from TRBV5-1 and TRBJ2-1, with D possibly matching TRBD2 (6 bases). Deletions cut 7 bases from V and 3 bases from J, with 11 bases between. In germline, CDR1 is SGHRS, CDR2 YFSETQ. This CDR3 contains 13 residues. This CDR3 reads CASGLASYNEQFF. CDR3 sequence (DNA): TGCGCCAGCGGGCTAGCGAGCTACAATGAGCAGTTCTTC.

This clonotype occurred a few times. The chain recombines TRBV19 with TRBJ1-1, with TRBD1 matching over 7 bases. The germline V gene encodes CDR1 LNHDA and CDR2 SQIVND (reference sequence). The CDR3 covers 16 residues. J lost 4 bases, V lost 5 bases, and 13 bases had no gene match. CDR3 amino acids: CASSSLGRQGSTEAFF. The CDR3 DNA follows: TGTGCCAGTAGTTCCCTTGGGAGACAGGGAAGCACTGAAGCTTTCTTT.

This clonotype was counted a few times. The chain uses TRBV7-9 and TRBJ2-3; 11 bases map to TRBD2. Germline V gene data show CDR1 as SEHNR and CDR2 as FQNEAQ (reference sequence). The CDR3 has 16 residues. The junction had 5 bases not matched to a gene; V was cut back by 2 bases and J by 4 bases. CDR3 sequence (DNA): TGTGCCAGCAGCTTAACGACTAGCGGGGTCTCAGATACGCAGTATTTT. Its protein is CASSLTTSGVSDTQYF.

The chain recombines TRBV6-1 with TRBJ1-6; the D is unclear. V was shortened by 4 bases and J by 8 bases, with 9 bases between the two germline ends. The germline gives CDR1 MNHNS, CDR2 SASEGT. This CDR3 is built from 13 residues. In nucleotides, the CDR3 is TGTGCCAGCAGTGTCCGGCCAGATTCACCCCTCCACTTT. This translates into CASSVRPDSPLHF.

The chain carries TRBV27 and TRBJ1-1; D uncertain. Germline CDR1 reads MNHEY; CDR2 reads SMNVEV (reference sequence). The V end was cut by 5 bases, the J end by 6 bases, with 16 bases between. The CDR3 extends over 14 amino acids. Here the CDR3 reads CASSTRRTWAEAFF. CDR3 sequence (DNA): TGTGCCAGCAGTACTAGGAGAACGTGGGCTGAAGCTTTCTTT.